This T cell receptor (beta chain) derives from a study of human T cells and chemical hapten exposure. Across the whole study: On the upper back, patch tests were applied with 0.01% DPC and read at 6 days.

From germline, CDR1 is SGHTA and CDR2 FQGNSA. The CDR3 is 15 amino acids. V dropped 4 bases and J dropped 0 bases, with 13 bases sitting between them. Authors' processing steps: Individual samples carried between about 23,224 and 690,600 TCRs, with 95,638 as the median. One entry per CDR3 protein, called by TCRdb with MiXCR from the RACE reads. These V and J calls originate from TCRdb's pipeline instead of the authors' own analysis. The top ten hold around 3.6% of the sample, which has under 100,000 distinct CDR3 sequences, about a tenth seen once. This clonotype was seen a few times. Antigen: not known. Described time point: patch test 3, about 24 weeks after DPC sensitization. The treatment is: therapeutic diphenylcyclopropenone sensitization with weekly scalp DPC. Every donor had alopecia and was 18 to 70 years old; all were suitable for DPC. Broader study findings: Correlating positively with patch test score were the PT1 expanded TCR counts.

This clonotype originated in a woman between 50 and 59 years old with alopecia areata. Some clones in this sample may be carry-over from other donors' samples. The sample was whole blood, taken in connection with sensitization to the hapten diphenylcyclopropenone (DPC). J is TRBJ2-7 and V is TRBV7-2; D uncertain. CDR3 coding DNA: TGTGCCAGCAGCTCGCCCGACGGCGGCTCCTACGAGCAGTACTTC. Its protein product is CASSSPDGGSYEQYF.